These 25 T cell receptor beta chains were all obtained from the same sample, sequenced in a study of blood T cells in healthy people across ages. The authors ran a second PCR of roughly 6 to 12 cycles using a sample-barcoded 5' primer and a J-beta primer mix. TCRdb recomputed calls from the 5' RACE reads with MiXCR, one row per CDR3 protein. The table includes approximately 670,000 distinct CDR3 sequences, around 43% detected once. Sequenced: blood. The receptors come from a man older than 75 in good health.

The chain joins TRBV11-3 to TRBJ2-5; D not resolved. This CDR3 has 12 residues. Germline V gene sequence: CDR1 SGHNT, CDR2 YENEEA. V lost 4 bases and J 10 bases, leaving 13 bases between the germline ends. For the CDR3, the DNA is TGTGCCAGCAGCTCTACGCTAGGTGGCCAGTACTTC. Protein: CASSSTLGGQYF.

The chain couples TRBV27 to TRBJ2-2; D ambiguous. This CDR3 contains 12 residues. The V end lost 3 bases, the J end lost 7 bases, and 6 bases lay between the germline ends. CDR1 and CDR2 from the germline V gene are MNHEY and SMNVEV (reference sequence). The CDR3 here is CASSFPRGELFF. The CDR3, as DNA: TGTGCCAGCAGTTTCCCACGCGGGGAGCTGTTTTTT.

The chain recombines TRBV20-1 with TRBJ1-4, with a weak D call TRBD1 (6 bases). The V and J ends lost 0 bases and 7 bases respectively, with 15 bases between them. Germline CDR1 is DFQATT and CDR2 is SNEGSKA (reference sequence). The CDR3 has 15 amino acids. The CDR3 is CSARDGATGSEKLFF. Here the CDR3 DNA reads TGCAGTGCTAGAGATGGGGCCACAGGGTCTGAAAAACTGTTTTTT.

This chain connects TRBV11-1 to TRBJ2-4; D is unresolved. The CDR3 sequence is 16 residues long. Germline loops: CDR1 SGHAT, CDR2 FQDESV (reference sequence). Trimming pared 4 bases from V and 0 bases from J, leaving 13 bases between. The CDR3 region has the DNA TGTGCCAGCAGCTCCTTGACGGAGCTAGCCAAAAACATTCAGTACTTC. Its translation is CASSSLTELAKNIQYF. Drawing the rest from reference TRBV11-1 and TRBJ2-4, the complete variable domain is EAEVAQSPRYKITEKSQAVAFWCDPISGHATLYWYRQILGQGPELLVQFQDESVVDDSQLPKDRFSAERLKGVDSTLKIQPAELGDSAMYLCASSSLTELAKNIQYFGAGTRLSVL.

The V gene is TRBV7-9, the J gene TRBJ2-1; weak D call: TRBD2 (5 bases). V was shortened by 4 bases and J by 5 bases, with 15 bases between the two germline ends. The germline CDR1 and CDR2 sequences are SEHNR and FQNEAQ (reference sequence). The CDR3 runs 15 residues. In DNA form, the CDR3 reads TGTGCCAGCAGCTACTTCGTTAGAGGGAACAATGAGCAGTTCTTC. It yields the protein CASSYFVRGNNEQFF.

In this sample, this clonotype turned up a few times. V gene TRBV2 combines with J gene TRBJ2-3, with D perhaps TRBD1 (5 bases). The germline V gene encodes CDR1 SNHLY and CDR2 FYNNEI. This CDR3 is built from 13 residues. V was clipped by 6 bases and J by 6 bases, with 13 bases between them. The CDR3, as DNA: TGTGCCAGCAGCAGGGTTTCCTTCGATACGCAGTATTTT. It codes for CASSRVSFDTQYF.

The chain has TRBV7-9 and TRBJ2-2; the match to TRBD1 covers 8 bases. V shed 5 bases, J shed 8 bases, and the junction held 10 bases outside the gene matches. This CDR3 is built from 15 residues. Germline CDR1 and CDR2: SEHNR and FQNEAQ (reference sequence). The CDR3 bases are TGTGCCAGCAGCCTACTGACAGGGGCGATAGGGGAGCTGTTTTTT. Translation: CASSLLTGAIGELFF.

V is TRBV7-2 and J is TRBJ2-3; D is perhaps TRBD1 (5 bases). The V end was cut by 1 base, the J end by 2 bases, with 10 bases between. The CDR3 runs 15 residues. CDR1 and CDR2 (germline): SGHTA, FQGNSA. CDR3 sequence: CASSLGVGATDTQYF. As DNA, the CDR3 is TGTGCCAGCAGCTTAGGGGTAGGGGCCACAGATACGCAGTATTTT.

This clonotype was observed once. The chain has TRBV6-2 or TRBV6-3 and TRBJ2-1; D uncertain. Germline V gives CDR1 MNHEY, CDR2 SVGEGT. The CDR3 spans 14 residues. With 4 bases removed from V and 4 bases from J, the gap between germline ends came to 11 bases. CDR3 DNA: TGTGCCAGCAGTTCCACTCAGGAATACAATGAGCAGTTCTTC. As protein: CASSSTQEYNEQFF.

This clonotype turned up a few times. The gene calls are TRBV10-1 and TRBJ2-6; D gene unclear. CDR1 is WNHNN, CDR2 SYGVQD, per germline (reference sequence). This CDR3 is built from 14 residues. The ends were cut back, 0 bases at V and 2 bases at J, with 2 bases in the middle. The CDR3 protein is CASSESAGANVLTF. CDR3 DNA: TGCGCCAGCAGTGAGTCGGCTGGGGCCAACGTCCTGACTTTC.

The V gene is TRBV6-2 or TRBV6-3, the J gene TRBJ2-1; TRBD1 matches at 12 bases. Germline assignment: CDR1 MNHEY and CDR2 SVGEGT. V lost 6 bases to trimming and J lost 9 bases; unmatched junction nucleotides: 9. CDR3 length: 15 residues. The CDR3, as DNA: TGTGCCAGCAGGACTCCTGGGACAGGGGGCGGTGAGCAGTTCTTC. Its translation: CASRTPGTGGGEQFF.

This clonotype has more than one count but fewer than ten. The chain joins TRBV14 to TRBJ1-1, with D possibly being TRBD1 (5 bases). Germline V gene data show CDR1 as SGHDN and CDR2 as FVKESK. V gave up 6 bases and J gave up 4 bases, with 12 bases separating them. The CDR3 is 13 residues long. CDR3 nucleotide sequence: TGTGCCAGCAGGATGGGGCGGTTCACTGAAGCTTTCTTT. Protein: CASRMGRFTEAFF.

About this clonotype: One end of the junction does not line up with germline, which may come from a read error. The chain employs TRBV3-1 and TRBJ2-3; TRBD2 agrees at 14 bases. CDR1 LGHDT and CDR2 YNNKEL come from the germline V gene (reference sequence). The CDR3 is made up of 18 amino acids. CDR3 nucleotide sequence: TGTGGCAGCAGCTTAGGGACTAGCGGGAGTCCCGCTGGGGATACGCAGTATTTT. As protein: CGSSLGTSGSPAGDTQYF.

With regard to this clonotype: This is likely a read error, given that the CDR3 carries no conserved phenylalanine or tryptophan at its end. The chain combines TRBV9 with TRBJ2-5; D gene uncertain. V was trimmed by 0 bases and J by 5 bases, leaving 11 bases between them. From germline, CDR1 is SGDLS and CDR2 YYNGEE. This CDR3 is 14 amino acids long. As DNA, the CDR3 is TGTGCCAGCAGCGTAGATGTTTCTCTGGAGACCCAGTACGTC. Translating gives CASSVDVSLETQYV.

In the case of this clonotype: The junction and the germline gene differ at one end; a read error may be behind it. The V and J genes are TRBV27 and TRBJ2-6; 9 bases match TRBD1. Germline CDR1 reads MNHEY; CDR2 reads SMNVEV (reference sequence). The CDR3 extends over 19 amino acids. In DNA form, the CDR3 reads TGTGCCAGCAGTTTTTACAGGGGGCCCAAAACCTCTGGGACCAACGTCCTGACTTTC. Translating it yields CASSFYRGPKTSGTNVLTF.

The V and J genes are TRBV7-2 and TRBJ2-5; a weak D match, TRBD2 (6 bases). The tail of the sequence fits TRBJ2-7 better, so the J call may be wrong. From germline, CDR1 is SGHTA and CDR2 FQGNSA. This CDR3 has 15 residues. CDR3 nucleotide sequence: TGTGCCAGCAGCTTCCTCGACCCGCGTAGCGGCGAGCAGTACTTC. Amino acids: CASSFLDPRSGEQYF.

This clonotype was seen a handful of times. The chain uses TRBV12-3 or TRBV12-4 and TRBJ2-7, with D possibly matching TRBD1 (8 bases). The CDR3 contains 14 residues. V lost 6 bases and J 6 bases, leaving 18 bases between the germline ends. The DNA for the CDR3 is TGTGCCAGCAGCGTACAGGGGGGGCCGGGCGAGCAGTACTTC. It encodes CASSVQGGPGEQYF.

The chain employs TRBV6-1 and TRBJ2-7, with 7 bases identical to TRBD2. TRBJ2-5 matches the DNA end more closely, so the J call is doubtful. CDR3 length: 19 amino acids. Germline assignment: CDR1 MNHNS and CDR2 SASEGT. CDR3 protein: CASSEIPRTGGPIQETQYF. The CDR3 region has the DNA TGTGCCAGCAGTGAAATCCCCCGGACGGGAGGCCCGATACAAGAGACCCAGTACTTC.

This clonotype was counted only a few times. The chain carries TRBV18 and TRBJ2-4; 10 bases line up with TRBD1. Trimming took 2 bases from V and 5 from J; bases not matched to a gene: 3. CDR1 is KGHSH and CDR2 is LQKENI in the germline V gene. CDR3 size: 15 residues. CDR3 sequence (DNA): TGTGCCAGCTCACCAATGGACAGGGGGGAAAACATTCAGTACTTC. Its translation is CASSPMDRGENIQYF.

CDR3 bases: TGTGCCAGCAGTAAGACCGGGACGCAGCAGTACTTC. This translates into CASSKTGTQQYF. The chain employs TRBV6-5 and TRBJ2-7, with D tentatively TRBD1 or TRBD2 (5 bases each). This CDR3 comprises 12 residues. Trimming cost V 5 bases and J 8 bases, with 13 bases left between them. Germline values: CDR1 MNHEY, CDR2 SVGAGI.

The chain recombines TRBV5-1 with TRBJ2-3, with a weak D call TRBD1 (6 bases). The CDR3 is made up of 14 amino acids. Trimming stripped 4 bases from V and 4 bases from J, with 13 bases between. Germline V gene sequence: CDR1 SGHRS, CDR2 YFSETQ. This CDR3 reads CASSTLQGSDTQYF. In DNA form, the CDR3 reads TGCGCCAGCAGCACCCTACAGGGTTCAGATACGCAGTATTTT.

This clonotype was counted a few times. The chain couples TRBV7-2 to TRBJ1-4, with 10 bases that match TRBD1. The J segment lost 6 bases and the V segment lost 1 base, leaving 5 bases of the junction unmatched. Germline assignment: CDR1 SGHTA and CDR2 FQGNSA. CDR3 length: 16 residues. CDR3 protein: CASSLVTGTGDEKLFF. The CDR3 coding sequence is TGTGCCAGCAGCTTAGTCACCGGGACAGGGGATGAAAAACTGTTTTTT.

This sequence joins TRBV6-5 and TRBJ2-2; D call uncertain. CDR3 length: 14 residues. Germline V gene sequence: CDR1 MNHEY, CDR2 SVGAGI. The V gene lost 7 bases and the J gene lost 3 bases, with 12 bases spanning the gap. The CDR3 bases are TGTGCCAGCATTGGTAGTAGGTACACCGGGGAGCTGTTTTTT. Residues: CASIGSRYTGELFF.

This clonotype was seen a handful of times. The J gene is TRBJ2-3, the V gene TRBV9; tentatively, D is TRBD2 (5 bases). The CDR3 extends over 15 amino acids. The V end was cut by 0 bases, the J end by 3 bases, with 11 bases between. CDR1 is SGDLS and CDR2 is YYNGEE in the germline V gene. The DNA for the CDR3 is TGTGCCAGCAGCGTAGTCCCCGGGGAAACAGATACGCAGTATTTT. Translation: CASSVVPGETDTQYF.

The V gene is TRBV13, the J gene TRBJ2-7; 10 positions agree with TRBD2. The J call is uncertain, as TRBJ2-5 better fits the DNA end. The CDR3 has 14 amino acids. Germline V lookup: CDR1 PRHDT, CDR2 FYEKMQ (reference sequence). This CDR3 reads CASNLGLARETQYF. For the CDR3, the DNA is TGTGCCAGCAACTTGGGACTAGCGAGAGAGACCCAGTACTTC.